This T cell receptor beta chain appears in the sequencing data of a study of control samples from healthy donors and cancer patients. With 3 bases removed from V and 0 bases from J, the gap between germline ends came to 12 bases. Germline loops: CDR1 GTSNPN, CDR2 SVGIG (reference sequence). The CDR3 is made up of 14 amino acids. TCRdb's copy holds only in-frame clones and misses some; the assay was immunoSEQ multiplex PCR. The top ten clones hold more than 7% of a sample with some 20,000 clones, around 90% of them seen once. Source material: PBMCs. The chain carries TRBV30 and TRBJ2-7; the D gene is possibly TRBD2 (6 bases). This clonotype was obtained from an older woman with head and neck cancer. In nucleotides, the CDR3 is TGTGCCTGGAGCTTGGGGGGAAGCTCCTACGAGCAGTACTTC. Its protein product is CAWSLGGSSYEQYF.